The rows below give T cell receptor beta chains drawn from one sample of a study of blood T cell repertoires in COVID-19. TCRdb keeps only in-frame clones here, not all; method: immunoSEQ multiplex PCR. The table has approximately 100,000 clones, approximately 83% seen once. The specimen sequenced was peripheral blood. The origin of the receptors is a man between 60 and 70 years old with acute or convalescent COVID-19. The CDR3 runs from the conserved cysteine through the conserved F or W. Fields, in order: J gene, V gene, D gene, CDR3 length, clone size, CDR3 DNA, CDR3 protein. A D gene is named only where the DNA matches it firmly. A clone size is listed for some rows: how often the clone was seen (once, few, many), or a class if it is expanded.

>TRBJ1-2|TRBV24-1|TRBD1|14|.
TGTGCCACCAGTGAGAACAGGGGGCAGGCTGGCTACACCTTC
CATSENRGQAGYTF
>TRBJ2-7|TRBV4-1|TRBD1|12|.
TGCGCCAGCGCACAGGGGACGCACGAGCAGTACTTC
CASAQGTHEQYF
>TRBJ2-5|TRBV29-1|.|12|.
TGCAGCGGGGCAGGGGTCGGAGAGACCCAGTACTTC
CSGAGVGETQYF
>TRBJ2-5|TRBV7-2|.|15|few
TGTGCCAGCAGCCAGAGAAGCGGTGTTCAAGAGACCCAGTACTTC
CASSQRSGVQETQYF
>TRBJ2-5|TRBV30|.|13|once
TGTGCCTGGAACGGACAGGAGGGGGAGACCCAGTACTTC
CAWNGQEGETQYF
>TRBJ1-2|TRBV7-3|.|15|once
TGTGCCAGCAGCCCAAATTCGGTGGGCAACTATGGCTACACCTTC
CASSPNSVGNYGYTF
>TRBJ1-1|TRBV5-6|.|15|few
TGTGCCAGCAGCTTGGGGTGGCCCCCGAACACTGAAGCTTTCTTT
CASSLGWPPNTEAFF
>TRBJ1-4|TRBV4-3|TRBD1|16|few
TGCGCCAGCAGCCAGTCATTCACAGGGGTGGGTGAAAAACTGTTTTTT
CASSQSFTGVGEKLFF
>TRBJ1-1|TRBV2|TRBD1|18|few
TGTGCCAGCACCCCGGGACAGGGGGAAGCAGCCCCGATCACTGAAGCTTTCTTT
CASTPGQGEAAPITEAFF
>TRBJ2-4|TRBV7-2|TRBD1|12|.
TGTGCCAGCAGCTCGGGACAGAACATTCAGTACTTC
CASSSGQNIQYF
>TRBJ2-5|TRBV9|TRBD2|17|.
TGTGCCAGCAGCGGAGGCGACACTAGCGGGGGGATGGAGACCCAGTACTTC
CASSGGDTSGGMETQYF
>TRBJ2-1|TRBV5-1|TRBD1|17|.
TGCGCCAGCAGCTTTAACTCCCTAGGGACAGGGGGCAATGAGCAGTTCTTC
CASSFNSLGTGGNEQFF
>TRBJ1-4|TRBV25-1|.|13|.
TGTGCCAGTATGACCGGGGGTGGTGAAAAACTGTTTTTT
CASMTGGGEKLFF
>TRBJ1-1|TRBV19|TRBD1|18|.
TGTGCCAGTAGTTGGGGACCGGGACAGGGATCTTCGGGCACTGAAGCTTTCTTT
CASSWGPGQGSSGTEAFF
>TRBJ2-5|TRBV7-3|TRBD2|15|.
TGTGCCAGCAGCCCTGGACTAGCGTACCAAGAGACCCAGTACTTC
CASSPGLAYQETQYF
>TRBJ1-5|TRBV7-3|.|15|.
TGTGCCAGCAGCTTAACGGCAGGGGAGGGCCAGCCCCAGCATTTT
CASSLTAGEGQPQHF
>TRBJ2-3|TRBV24-1|TRBD2|17|.
TGTGCCACCAGTGATTTGCCCGCTAGCGGGGGAACAGATACGCAGTATTTT
CATSDLPASGGTDTQYF
>TRBJ1-1|TRBV5-1|.|15|.
TGCGCCAGCAGCTTGAGAGGTCAGTCTGACACTGAAGCTTTCTTT
CASSLRGQSDTEAFF